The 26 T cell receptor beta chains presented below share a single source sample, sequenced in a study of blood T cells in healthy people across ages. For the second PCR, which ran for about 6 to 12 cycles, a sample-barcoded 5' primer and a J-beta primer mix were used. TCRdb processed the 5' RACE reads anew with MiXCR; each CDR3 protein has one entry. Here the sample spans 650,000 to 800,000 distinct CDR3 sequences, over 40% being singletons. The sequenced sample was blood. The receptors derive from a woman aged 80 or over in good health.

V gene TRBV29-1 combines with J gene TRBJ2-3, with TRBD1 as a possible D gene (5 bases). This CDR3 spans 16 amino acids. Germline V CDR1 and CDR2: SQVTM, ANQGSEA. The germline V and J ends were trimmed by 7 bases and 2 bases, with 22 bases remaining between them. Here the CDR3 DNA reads TGCAGCGCGCCTAGACCCCAGAAAGGGGCCACAGATACGCAGTATTTT. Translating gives CSAPRPQKGATDTQYF.

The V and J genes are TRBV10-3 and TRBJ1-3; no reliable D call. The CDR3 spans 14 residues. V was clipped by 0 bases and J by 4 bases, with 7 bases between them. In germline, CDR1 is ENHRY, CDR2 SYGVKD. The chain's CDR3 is CAISESSSGNTIYF. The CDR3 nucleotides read TGTGCCATCAGTGAGTCGTCGTCAGGAAACACCATATATTTT.

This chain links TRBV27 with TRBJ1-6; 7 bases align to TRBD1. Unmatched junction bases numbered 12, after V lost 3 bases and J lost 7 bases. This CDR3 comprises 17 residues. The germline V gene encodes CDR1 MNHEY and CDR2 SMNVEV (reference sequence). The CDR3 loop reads CASSFSSRGDLNSPLHF. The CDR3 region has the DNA TGTGCCAGCAGTTTCAGTTCCAGGGGGGATCTCAATTCACCCCTCCACTTT.

The CDR3 region is CATSGGRDHFANEQYF. DNA of the CDR3: TGTGCCACCAGCGGGGGCCGGGACCACTTCGCTAATGAGCAGTACTTC. The chain is built from TRBV24-1 and TRBJ2-5; tentatively, D is TRBD1 or TRBD2 (6 bases each). Trimming took off 7 bases at V and 11 bases at J, with 28 bases between the two ends. The CDR3 runs to 16 residues. Germline CDR1 reads KGHDR; CDR2 reads SFDVKD.

In DNA form, the CDR3 reads TGTACAAAGAAGCTACCCGGAGGTAGAGAGACCCAGTACTTC. The encoded protein is CTKKLPGGRETQYF. The gene calls are TRBV25-1 and TRBJ2-7; possibly TRBD2 for D (5 bases). The tail of the sequence fits TRBJ2-5 better, so the J call may be wrong. CDR1 is MGHDK and CDR2 is SYGVNS in the germline V gene. CDR3 size: 14 residues.

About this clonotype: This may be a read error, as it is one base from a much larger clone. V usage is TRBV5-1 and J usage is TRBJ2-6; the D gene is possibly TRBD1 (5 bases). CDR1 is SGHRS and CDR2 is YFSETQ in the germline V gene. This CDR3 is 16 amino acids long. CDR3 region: CASKVDLSSGANVPTF. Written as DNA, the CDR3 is TGCGCCAGCAAGGTGGACCTTAGCTCTGGGGCCAACGTCCCGACTTTC.

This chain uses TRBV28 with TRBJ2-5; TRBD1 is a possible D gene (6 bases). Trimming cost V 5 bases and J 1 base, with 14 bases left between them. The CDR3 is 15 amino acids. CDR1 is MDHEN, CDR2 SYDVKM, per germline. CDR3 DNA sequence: TGTGCCAGCAGTCAGACAGGAGCAATCCAAGAGACCCAGTACTTC. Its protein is CASSQTGAIQETQYF.

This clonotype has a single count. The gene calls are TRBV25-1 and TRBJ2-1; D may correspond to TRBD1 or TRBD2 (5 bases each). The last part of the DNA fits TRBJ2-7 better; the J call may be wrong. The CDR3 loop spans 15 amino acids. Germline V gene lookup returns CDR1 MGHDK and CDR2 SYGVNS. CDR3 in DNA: TGTGCCAGCAGTGACCCCCAGGGACGCTCTTACGAGCAGTACTTC. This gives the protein CASSDPQGRSYEQYF.

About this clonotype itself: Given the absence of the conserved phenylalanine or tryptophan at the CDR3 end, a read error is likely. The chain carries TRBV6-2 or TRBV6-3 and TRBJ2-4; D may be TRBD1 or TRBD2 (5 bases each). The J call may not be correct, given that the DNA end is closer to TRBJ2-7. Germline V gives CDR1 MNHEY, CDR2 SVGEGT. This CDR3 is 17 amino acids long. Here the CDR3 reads CASSVDRTPGRAYEQYL. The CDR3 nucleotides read TGTGCCAGCAGTGTCGACAGAACCCCGGGACGCGCCTACGAGCAGTACCTC.

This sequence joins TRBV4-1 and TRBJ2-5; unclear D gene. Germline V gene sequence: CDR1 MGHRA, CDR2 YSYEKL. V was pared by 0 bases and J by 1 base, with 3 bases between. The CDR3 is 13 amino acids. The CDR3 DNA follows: TGCGCCAGCAGCCAAGATGCCCAAGAGACCCAGTACTTC. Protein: CASSQDAQETQYF.

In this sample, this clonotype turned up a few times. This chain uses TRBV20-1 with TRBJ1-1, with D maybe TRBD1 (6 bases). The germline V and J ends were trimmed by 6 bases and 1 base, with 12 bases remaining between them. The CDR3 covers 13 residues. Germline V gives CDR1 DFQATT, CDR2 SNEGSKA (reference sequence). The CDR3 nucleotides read TGCAGTGCGTTGACAGGTGAGAACACTGAAGCTTTCTTT. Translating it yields CSALTGENTEAFF.

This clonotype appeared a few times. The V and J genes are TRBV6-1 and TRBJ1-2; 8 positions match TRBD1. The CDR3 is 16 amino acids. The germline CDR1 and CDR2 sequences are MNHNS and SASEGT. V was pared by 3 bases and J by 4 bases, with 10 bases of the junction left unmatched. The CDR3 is CASSDRDRPRLYGYTF. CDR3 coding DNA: TGTGCCAGCAGTGATAGGGACAGGCCAAGGCTCTATGGCTACACCTTC.

The CDR3 region is CASSEMVEQPQHF. The CDR3 coding sequence is TGTGCCAGCAGTGAAATGGTGGAGCAGCCCCAGCATTTT. The genes are TRBV6-1 and TRBJ1-5, with D uncertain. CDR1 is MNHNS, CDR2 SASEGT, per germline. The CDR3 sequence is 13 residues long. Trimming took 2 bases from V and 7 from J, leaving 9 bases between them.

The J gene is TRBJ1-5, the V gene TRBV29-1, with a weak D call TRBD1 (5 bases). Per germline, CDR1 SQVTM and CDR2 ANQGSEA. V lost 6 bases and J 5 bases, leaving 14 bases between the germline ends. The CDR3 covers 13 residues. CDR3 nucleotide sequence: TGCAGCGTCGGGACCGACTACGATCAGCCCCAGCATTTT. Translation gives CSVGTDYDQPQHF.

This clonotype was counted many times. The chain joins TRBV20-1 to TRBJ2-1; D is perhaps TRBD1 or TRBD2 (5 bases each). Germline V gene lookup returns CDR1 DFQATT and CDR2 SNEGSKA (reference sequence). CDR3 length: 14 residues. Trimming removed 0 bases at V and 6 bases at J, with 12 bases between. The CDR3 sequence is CSAREGVLPNEQFF. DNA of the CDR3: TGCAGTGCTAGAGAGGGGGTGCTTCCCAATGAGCAGTTCTTC.

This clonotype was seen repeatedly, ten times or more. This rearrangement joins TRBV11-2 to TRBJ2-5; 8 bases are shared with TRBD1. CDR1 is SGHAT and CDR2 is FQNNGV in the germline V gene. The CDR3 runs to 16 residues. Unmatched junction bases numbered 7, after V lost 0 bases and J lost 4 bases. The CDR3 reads CASSLDPNRGIETQYF. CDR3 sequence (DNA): TGTGCCAGCAGCTTAGATCCTAACAGGGGGATAGAGACCCAGTACTTC.

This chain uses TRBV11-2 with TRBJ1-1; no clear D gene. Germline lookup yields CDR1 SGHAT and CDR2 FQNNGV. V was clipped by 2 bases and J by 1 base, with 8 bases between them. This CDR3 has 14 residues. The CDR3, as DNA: TGTGCCAGCAGCTTAACTTGGGAGAACACTGAAGCTTTCTTT. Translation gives CASSLTWENTEAFF.

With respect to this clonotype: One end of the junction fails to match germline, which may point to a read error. The CDR3 bases are TGTGCCGGCAGTGAACGACGGGACCGTGAAGAGACCCAGTACTTC. It yields the protein CAGSERRDREETQYF. V is TRBV6-1 and J is TRBJ2-4; D possibly matches TRBD1 or TRBD2 (5 bases each). Judging by the DNA end, TRBJ2-5 fits better; the J call may be wrong. The CDR3 runs to 15 residues. The germline V gene encodes CDR1 MNHNS and CDR2 SASEGT.

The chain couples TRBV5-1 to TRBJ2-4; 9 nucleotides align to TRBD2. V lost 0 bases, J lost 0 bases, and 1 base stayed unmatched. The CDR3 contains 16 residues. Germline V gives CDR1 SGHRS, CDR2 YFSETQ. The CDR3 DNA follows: TGCGCCAGCAGCTTGGGACTAGCGGTAGCCAAAAACATTCAGTACTTC. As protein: CASSLGLAVAKNIQYF. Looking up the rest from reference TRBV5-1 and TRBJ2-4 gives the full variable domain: KAGVTQTPRYLIKTRGQQVTLSCSPISGHRSVSWYQQTPGQGLQFLFEYFSETQRNKGNFPGRFSGRQFSNSRSEMNVSTLELGDSALYLCASSLGLAVAKNIQYFGAGTRLSVL.

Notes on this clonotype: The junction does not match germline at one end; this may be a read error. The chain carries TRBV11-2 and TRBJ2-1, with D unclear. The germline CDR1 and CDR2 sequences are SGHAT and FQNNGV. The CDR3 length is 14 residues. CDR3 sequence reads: CTSSLTGTYNEQFF. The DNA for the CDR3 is TGTACCAGCAGCTTAACGGGTACCTACAATGAGCAGTTCTTC.

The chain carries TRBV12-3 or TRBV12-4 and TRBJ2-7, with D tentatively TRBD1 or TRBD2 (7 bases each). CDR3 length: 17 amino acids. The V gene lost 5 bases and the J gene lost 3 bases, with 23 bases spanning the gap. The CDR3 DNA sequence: TGTGCCAGCAGTCCCGCCCGACAGGGAGGGTCCTACTACGAGCAGTACTTC. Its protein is CASSPARQGGSYYEQYF.

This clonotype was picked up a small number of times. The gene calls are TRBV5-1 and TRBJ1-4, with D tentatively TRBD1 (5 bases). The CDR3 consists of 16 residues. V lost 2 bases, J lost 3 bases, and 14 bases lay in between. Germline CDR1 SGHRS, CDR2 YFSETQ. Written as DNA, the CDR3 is TGCGCCAGCAGCTTCCTCTTGTTGGGGCCTAATGAAAAACTGTTTTTT. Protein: CASSFLLLGPNEKLFF. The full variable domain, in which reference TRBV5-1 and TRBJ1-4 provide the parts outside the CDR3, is KAGVTQTPRYLIKTRGQQVTLSCSPISGHRSVSWYQQTPGQGLQFLFEYFSETQRNKGNFPGRFSGRQFSNSRSEMNVSTLELGDSALYLCASSFLLLGPNEKLFFGSGTQLSVL.

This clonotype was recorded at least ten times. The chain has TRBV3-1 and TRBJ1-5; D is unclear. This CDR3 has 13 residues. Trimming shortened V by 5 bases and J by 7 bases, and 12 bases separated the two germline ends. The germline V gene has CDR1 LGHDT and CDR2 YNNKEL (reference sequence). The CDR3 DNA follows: TGTGCCAGCAGCTCCGCGGAGAGGCAGCCCCAGCATTTT. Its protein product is CASSSAERQPQHF. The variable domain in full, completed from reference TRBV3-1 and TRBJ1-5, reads DTAVSQTPKYLVTQMGNDKSIKCEQNLGHDTMYWYKQDSKKFLKIMFSYNNKELIINETVPNRFSPKSPDKAHLNLHINSLELGDSAVYFCASSSAERQPQHFGDGTRLSIL.

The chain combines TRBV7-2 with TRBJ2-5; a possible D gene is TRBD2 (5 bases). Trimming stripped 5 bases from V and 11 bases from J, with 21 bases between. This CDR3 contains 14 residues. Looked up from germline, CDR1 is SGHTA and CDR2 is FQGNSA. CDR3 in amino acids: CASSIWTQAYGQYF. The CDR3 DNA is TGTGCCAGCAGCATATGGACTCAAGCCTACGGGCAGTACTTC.

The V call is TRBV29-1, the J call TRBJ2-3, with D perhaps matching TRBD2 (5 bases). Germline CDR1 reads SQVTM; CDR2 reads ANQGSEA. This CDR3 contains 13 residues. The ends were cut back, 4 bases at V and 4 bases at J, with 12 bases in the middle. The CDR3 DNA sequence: TGCAGCGTTGTAGAGGACTCGCCAGATACGCAGTATTTT. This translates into CSVVEDSPDTQYF.

CDR3 amino acids: CSVEVPGLAGHPLEETQYF. As DNA, the CDR3 is TGCAGCGTTGAAGTCCCCGGACTAGCGGGGCACCCACTAGAAGAGACCCAGTACTTC. The rearrangement joins TRBV29-1 to TRBJ2-5, with 12 nucleotides matching TRBD2. The CDR3 has 19 residues. The ends lost 1 base at V and 3 bases at J; junction bases unmatched: 15. Germline values: CDR1 SQVTM, CDR2 ANQGSEA.